This entry lists 28 T cell receptor beta chains sequenced from one sample in a study of blood T cell repertoires in COVID-19. Using immunoSEQ multiplex PCR, the repertoire was profiled, and TCRdb retains in-frame clones only, with some absent. The sample records more than 110,000 clones, roughly 85% being singletons. The sequencing sample was made of peripheral blood. These receptors came from a middle-aged man with acute or convalescent COVID-19.

This sequence joins TRBV5-1 and TRBJ1-2, with TRBD1 as a possible D gene (6 bases). Germline lookup yields CDR1 SGHRS and CDR2 YFSETQ. Trimming took off 4 bases at V and 4 bases at J, with 17 bases between the two ends. The CDR3 is 15 residues long. The CDR3 DNA is TGCGCCAGCAGCAGATTACAGGGAAGCAGCTATGGCTACACCTTC. Amino acid sequence: CASSRLQGSSYGYTF.

The genes are TRBV6-5 and TRBJ1-5; a possible D gene is TRBD1 (6 bases). Trimming took off 5 bases at V and 0 bases at J, with 11 bases between the two ends. CDR3 length equals 15 residues. Germline CDR1 MNHEY, CDR2 SVGAGI. In DNA form, the CDR3 reads TGTGCCAGCAGTACCCGGGACATTAGCAATCAGCCCCAGCATTTT. This translates into CASSTRDISNQPQHF.

The chain links TRBV19 to TRBJ1-2; 10 bases map to TRBD1. The CDR3 runs to 13 residues. J was trimmed by 6 bases and V by 8 bases; bases with no gene match: 6. CDR1 is LNHDA and CDR2 is SQIVND in the germline V gene (reference sequence). As DNA, the CDR3 is TGTGCCAGTTATCCGGGACAGGGGAATGGCTACACCTTC. Residues: CASYPGQGNGYTF.

This clone was detected only once. The chain links TRBV10-2 to TRBJ1-2; possibly TRBD1 for D (5 bases). Between the trimmed V and J ends, which lost 0 bases and 8 bases, there was a span of 10 bases. The germline V gene encodes CDR1 WSHSY and CDR2 SAAADI. This CDR3 has 13 residues. CDR3 protein: CASSESGQGGYTF. The CDR3 DNA sequence: TGCGCCAGCAGTGAGTCCGGACAAGGAGGCTACACCTTC.

This rearrangement joins TRBV2 to TRBJ1-1; D gene unclear. The CDR3 sequence is 13 residues long. The V and J ends lost 6 bases and 1 base respectively, with 9 bases between them. Germline CDR1 reads SNHLY; CDR2 reads FYNNEI. The CDR3 DNA follows: TGTGCCAGCAGAGGCGGGCGGAACACTGAAGCTTTCTTT. Translating gives CASRGGRNTEAFF.

The chain joins TRBV5-6 to TRBJ2-7; the match to TRBD2 covers 8 bases. CDR3 length equals 13 residues. V lost 9 bases and J lost 4; bases outside the gene matches: 9. Germline assignment: CDR1 SGHDT and CDR2 YYEEEE. The CDR3 region has the DNA TGTGCCACCTCGGGGGGGATGGGGTACGAGCAGTACTTC. This codes for CATSGGMGYEQYF. Full variable domain (remainder filled in from reference TRBV5-6 and TRBJ2-7): DAGVTQSPTHLIKTRGQQVTLRCSPKSGHDTVSWYQQALGQGPQFIFQYYEEEERQRGNFPDRFSGHQFPNYSSELNVNALLLGDSALYLCATSGGMGYEQYFGPGTRLTVT.

This clone has a single count. Here the CDR3 reads CASGAVVTGELFF. CDR3 nucleotides: TGTGCCAGCGGGGCAGTTGTCACCGGGGAGCTGTTTTTT. The chain uses TRBV7-2 and TRBJ2-2, with a possible D match to TRBD1 (5 bases). CDR1 is SGHTA, CDR2 FQGNSA, per germline. V dropped 8 bases and J dropped 4 bases, with 11 bases sitting between them. This CDR3 spans 13 amino acids.

As regards this clone: One junction end does not reproduce the germline sequence, and a read error may be involved. The rearrangement joins TRBV7-7 to TRBJ2-2; D unclear. Germline V gene data show CDR1 as SSHAT and CDR2 as FNYEAQ (reference sequence). The CDR3 length is 12 residues. DNA for the CDR3: TGTGCTAGCAGTCGCGACACCGGGGAGCTGTTTTTT. It translates to CASSRDTGELFF.

The V gene is TRBV20-1, the J gene TRBJ1-6, with 7 bases lining up with TRBD1. Looked up from germline, CDR1 is DFQATT and CDR2 is SNEGSKA (reference sequence). This CDR3 is built from 13 residues. Trimming removed 3 bases from V and 7 bases from J; junction bases left unmatched: 3. CDR3 bases: TGCAGTGCTAGTAGAGGGGGCAATTCACCCCTCCACTTT. Its translation: CSASRGGNSPLHF.

The chain is built from TRBV7-9 and TRBJ1-2, with 8 bases identical to TRBD1. This CDR3 is built from 13 residues. Germline assignment: CDR1 SEHNR and CDR2 FQNEAQ (reference sequence). V dropped 1 base and J dropped 6; count of bases not matched to a gene: 1. CDR3 sequence reads: CASSLGTGNGYTF. As DNA, the CDR3 is TGTGCCAGCAGCTTAGGGACAGGGAATGGCTACACCTTC.

This clone was seen only a few times. This chain links TRBV27 with TRBJ2-7, with D possibly TRBD2 on 5 matching bases. The CDR3 contains 13 residues. V was pared by 2 bases and J by 6 bases, with 11 bases between. CDR1 MNHEY and CDR2 SMNVEV come from the germline V gene (reference sequence). The CDR3 sequence is CASSLTGFSEQYF. The CDR3 DNA is TGTGCCAGCAGTTTAACGGGGTTTTCCGAGCAGTACTTC.

V and J are TRBV15 and TRBJ2-3; D gene unclear. CDR1 LNHNV and CDR2 YYDKDF come from the germline V gene (reference sequence). Trimming removed 3 bases from V and 7 bases from J, with 14 bases in between. There are 14 residues in the CDR3. The CDR3 loop is CATSRWAAAHTQYF. CDR3 DNA: TGTGCCACCAGCAGGTGGGCAGCTGCTCATACGCAGTATTTT.

This clone has just one count. The rearrangement uses TRBV20-1 and TRBJ1-4; 8 bases are shared with TRBD1. The CDR3 is 12 residues long. V was clipped by 5 bases and J by 14 bases; unmatched bases: 10. Germline V gene sequence: CDR1 DFQATT, CDR2 SNEGSKA (reference sequence). The CDR3 bases are TGCAGTGCTGGTGAACCAGGGGGCGGCCTGTTTTTT. Amino acids: CSAGEPGGGLFF.

The J gene is TRBJ2-5, the V gene TRBV3-1 (or the pseudogene TRBV3-2), with 7 bases identical to TRBD2. The V and J ends lost 1 base and 3 bases, in that order; junction bases with no gene match: 14. CDR1 LGHDT and CDR2 YNNKEL come from the germline V gene (reference sequence). CDR3 length: 18 residues. The CDR3, as DNA: TGTGCCAGCAGCCAAGTTGGGGGGGTTAACGGAGACGAAGAGACCCAGTACTTC. As protein: CASSQVGGVNGDEETQYF.

The chain couples TRBV19 to TRBJ2-7; 7 nucleotides agree with TRBD1. Germline trimming cut 6 bases from V and 0 bases from J; bases unmatched to any gene: 5. This CDR3 is 14 amino acids long. The germline gives CDR1 LNHDA, CDR2 SQIVND (reference sequence). The CDR3 sequence: CASRTDRNSYEQYF. The DNA for the CDR3 is TGTGCCAGTAGAACGGACAGGAACTCCTACGAGCAGTACTTC. The full variable domain, with the rest looked up from reference TRBV19 and TRBJ2-7, is DGGITQSPKYLFRKEGQNVTLSCEQNLNHDAMYWYRQDPGQGLRLIYYSQIVNDFQKGDIAEGYSVSREKKESFPLTVTSAQKNPTAFYLCASRTDRNSYEQYFGPGTRLTVT.

The rearrangement links TRBV6-5 to TRBJ2-2; 8 bases fit TRBD1. Germline V gives CDR1 MNHEY, CDR2 SVGAGI. CDR3 length equals 15 residues. Trimming removed 7 bases from V and 7 bases from J; junction bases left unmatched: 11. The CDR3 region has the DNA TGTGCCAGCACCACAGTGGACAGGGTGGACGGGGAGCTGTTTTTT. Amino acid sequence: CASTTVDRVDGELFF.

The chain has TRBV6-6 and TRBJ2-4; possibly TRBD2 for D (6 bases). The V end lost 6 bases, the J end lost 15 bases, and 15 bases lay between the germline ends. Germline-derived CDR1 and CDR2 are MNHNY and SVGAGI (reference sequence). The CDR3 has 11 residues. CDR3 loop: CASRLTGTWYF. For the CDR3, the DNA is TGTGCCAGCAGACTTACCGGGACTTGGTACTTC.

The chain has TRBV10-3 and TRBJ1-2, with 7 nucleotides matching TRBD1. The CDR3 consists of 12 residues. Germline CDR1 and CDR2: ENHRY and SYGVKD. The V segment lost 6 bases and the J segment 4 bases; nucleotides outside the gene matches: 2. In nucleotides, the CDR3 is TGTGCCATCAGCGACAGGGCCTATGGCTACACCTTC. Encoded protein: CAISDRAYGYTF.

This clone was detected a few times. The rearrangement joins TRBV4-1 to TRBJ2-7; no reliable D call. The V end was cut by 3 bases, the J end by 6 bases, with 15 bases between. The germline V gene has CDR1 MGHRA and CDR2 YSYEKL. CDR3 size: 14 residues. The CDR3 coding sequence is TGCGCCAGCAGCCACACAGTCGAGATTCCCGAGCAGTACTTC. Protein product: CASSHTVEIPEQYF.

This chain uses TRBV11-2 with TRBJ2-3; D gene uncertain. This CDR3 region has 16 residues. Germline CDR1 and CDR2: SGHAT and FQNNGV. V was clipped by 1 base and J by 0 bases, with 11 bases between them. The CDR3 bases are TGTGCCAGCAGCTTAGGCCCTGGCGGTAGCACAGATACGCAGTATTTT. This encodes CASSLGPGGSTDTQYF. The whole variable domain, filled in from reference TRBV11-2 and TRBJ2-3, reads EAGVAQSPRYKIIEKRQSVAFWCNPISGHATLYWYQQILGQGPKLLIQFQNNGVVDDSQLPKDRFSAERLKGVDSTLKIQPAKLEDSAVYLCASSLGPGGSTDTQYFGPGTRLTVL.

The genes are TRBV6-5 and TRBJ1-2; D call uncertain. The CDR3 is made up of 12 amino acids. Trimming took off 8 bases at V and 8 bases at J, with 15 bases between the two ends. Germline V gives CDR1 MNHEY, CDR2 SVGAGI. The CDR3 loop reads CASHGPLRGYTF. The CDR3 DNA follows: TGTGCCAGCCATGGCCCACTGCGGGGCTACACCTTC.

The chain combines TRBV5-1 with TRBJ1-6; 10 bases map to TRBD1. CDR1 SGHRS and CDR2 YFSETQ come from the germline V gene. The CDR3 is made up of 15 amino acids. Trimming took 1 base from V and 7 from J; bases not matched to a gene: 2. DNA of the CDR3: TGCGCCAGCAGCTTGTGGGACAGGGGAAATTCACCCCTCCACTTT. Protein: CASSLWDRGNSPLHF.

The chain joins TRBV19 to TRBJ2-1; 11 bases are shared with TRBD2. There are 15 residues in the CDR3. Germline CDR1 LNHDA, CDR2 SQIVND (reference sequence). V lost 5 bases and J lost 9; bases outside the gene matches: 9. As DNA, the CDR3 is TGTGCCAGTAGTCCGGGTAGCGGGAGGGCTAGTGAGCAGTTCTTC. Translated, it gives CASSPGSGRASEQFF.

V and J are TRBV7-9 and TRBJ1-6, with a tentative D call TRBD1 (5 bases). Trimming stripped 3 bases from V and 1 base from J, with 10 bases between. The germline V gene encodes CDR1 SEHNR and CDR2 FQNEAQ (reference sequence). CDR3 length: 16 amino acids. CDR3 region: CASSFIRESYNSPLHF. The CDR3 DNA sequence: TGTGCCAGCAGCTTTATCAGGGAATCCTATAATTCACCCCTCCACTTT.

The gene calls are TRBV11-3 and TRBJ2-2; perhaps TRBD1 as D (7 bases). This CDR3 comprises 14 residues. The germline gives CDR1 SGHNT, CDR2 YENEEA. Trimming took 9 bases from V and 2 from J, leaving 13 bases between them. The CDR3 coding sequence is TGTGCCAGTGCGGGACAGCTTAACACCGGGGAGCTGTTTTTT. Its protein product is CASAGQLNTGELFF.

The rearrangement uses TRBV6-5 and TRBJ2-5; D is possibly TRBD1 (6 bases). CDR3 size: 15 residues. Looked up from germline, CDR1 is MNHEY and CDR2 is SVGAGI. Trimming took 2 bases from V and 6 from J, leaving 16 bases between them. CDR3 sequence: CASSYGAGVGQTQYF. CDR3 DNA: TGTGCCAGCAGTTACGGGGCAGGGGTAGGGCAGACCCAGTACTTC.

This clone was counted once. The rearrangement links TRBV7-9 to TRBJ1-6; TRBD1 matches at 9 bases. Unmatched junction bases numbered 6, after V lost 6 bases and J lost 6 bases. The length of the CDR3 is 15 residues. Germline assignment: CDR1 SEHNR and CDR2 FQNEAQ (reference sequence). CDR3 in amino acids: CASRNRDRVNSPLHF. The CDR3 nucleotides read TGTGCCAGCAGGAACCGGGACAGGGTTAATTCACCCCTCCACTTT.

The rearrangement joins TRBV4-1 to TRBJ1-2; 7 bases line up with TRBD1. The CDR3 consists of 19 residues. Germline assignment: CDR1 MGHRA and CDR2 YSYEKL. The V gene end was trimmed by 4 bases and the J gene end by 4 bases; junction bases not matched to a gene: 21. The CDR3 here is CASSPPSGTANRQIYGYTF. The DNA of the CDR3 is TGCGCCAGCAGCCCTCCCTCGGGGACAGCAAATAGACAAATCTATGGCTACACCTTC.